The TCR beta chain described here comes from a study of T cell responses to AZD1222 COVID-19 vaccine. V lost 0 bases to trimming and J lost 3 bases, with 12 bases between them. Germline-derived CDR1 and CDR2 are SGHNT and YYREEE (reference sequence). CDR3 size: 15 residues. Data came from immunoSEQ multiplex PCR; TCRdb stores just in-frame clones and leaves some out. The sample consists of some 100,000 clones, more than 85% of them appearing once. Turning to this clone: Its target is not known.

The study's findings and limits: Donor demographics were predominantly white British with a female majority; clonal diversity may be underestimated.

Sequences were derived from peripheral blood, sampled 28 days after the second AZD1222 dose. The clonotype was recovered from an adult who received the AZD1222 COVID-19 vaccine. This chain joins TRBV5-4 and TRBJ1-2, with TRBD1 as a possible D gene (6 bases). The DNA for the CDR3 is TGTGCCAGCAGCTTGGATGGGGGCAAGGACTATGGCTACACCTTC. Protein: CASSLDGGKDYGYTF.